This TCR beta chain is drawn from a study of cytomegalovirus exposure and HLA in healthy donors. Some clones are missing from TCRdb's copy, which holds only in-frame ones; the method was immunoSEQ multiplex PCR. The table shows over 150,000 clones, with roughly four fifths occurring only once. CDR3 size: 14 residues. Germline loops: CDR1 SGDLS, CDR2 YYNGEE. With 7 bases clipped from V and 9 bases from J, the junction kept 8 bases outside the gene matches. The sample taken for sequencing was PBMCs. The rearrangement joins TRBV9 to TRBJ2-1; 12 bases map to TRBD1. The clonotype originates from a woman younger than 30 in good health and CMV-seropositive. The DNA of the CDR3 is TGTGCCAGCGCCTCGGGACAGGGGGCGGGTGAGCAGTTCTTC. This codes for CASASGQGAGEQFF. Full variable domain (missing parts from reference TRBV9 and TRBJ2-1): DSGVTQTPKHLITATGQRVTLRCSPRSGDLSVYWYQQSLDQGLQFLIQYYNGEERAKGNILERFSAQQFPDLHSELNLSSLELGDSALYFCASASGQGAGEQFFGPGTRLTVL.